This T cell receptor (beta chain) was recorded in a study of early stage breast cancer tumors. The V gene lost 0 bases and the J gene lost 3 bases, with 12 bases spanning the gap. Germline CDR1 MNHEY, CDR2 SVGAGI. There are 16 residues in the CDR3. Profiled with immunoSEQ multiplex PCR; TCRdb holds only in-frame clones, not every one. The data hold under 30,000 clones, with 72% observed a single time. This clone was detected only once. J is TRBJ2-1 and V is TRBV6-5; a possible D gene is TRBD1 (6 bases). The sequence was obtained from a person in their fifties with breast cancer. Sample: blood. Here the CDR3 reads CASSYSKGGIYNEQFF. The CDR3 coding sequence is TGTGCCAGCAGTTACTCGAAAGGGGGTATCTACAATGAGCAGTTCTTC.